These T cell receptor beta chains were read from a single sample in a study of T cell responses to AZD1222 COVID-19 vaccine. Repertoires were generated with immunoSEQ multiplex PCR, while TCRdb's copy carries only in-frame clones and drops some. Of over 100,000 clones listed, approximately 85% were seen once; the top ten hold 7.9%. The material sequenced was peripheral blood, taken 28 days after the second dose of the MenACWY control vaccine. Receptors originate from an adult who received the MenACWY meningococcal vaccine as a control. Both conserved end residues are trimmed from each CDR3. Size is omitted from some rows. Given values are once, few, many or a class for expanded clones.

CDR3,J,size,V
ASSMANLGTQY,TRBJ2-5,NA,TRBV19
ASTGDRTWTEAF,TRBJ1-1,NA,TRBV6-5
ASSPRGPDTQY,TRBJ2-3,NA,TRBV7-9
ASSPGLPQSAQY,TRBJ2-3,NA,TRBV5-4
ASREQGTYEQF,TRBJ2-1,NA,TRBV6-6
ASRSGMSNYGYT,TRBJ1-2,NA,TRBV6-5
ASSLDPPNEQF,TRBJ2-1,NA,TRBV5-4
ASRGRRSYNEQF,TRBJ2-1,once,TRBV7-2
ASSRHPPPGDRGLYQPQH,TRBJ1-5,NA,TRBV21-1
ASSLIGQVNEKLF,TRBJ1-4,NA,TRBV5-6
ASSWGQGAKT,TRBJ1-2,NA,TRBV28
ASSDPQGPNSPLH,TRBJ1-6,NA,TRBV28
ASSSNPSGTGVEKLF,TRBJ1-4,NA,TRBV9
ASSRTGDQTDTQY,TRBJ2-3,NA,TRBV7-3
AIARGISSYNSPLH,TRBJ1-6,once,TRBV28
AWSLSGNQPQH,TRBJ1-5,NA,TRBV30
ASSSPRQGLRTGELF,TRBJ2-2,NA,TRBV27
ASSEVGRYNSPLH,TRBJ1-6,once,TRBV2
ASSQDHLAGAGEQF,TRBJ2-1,NA,TRBV4-3
ASSLIGQGSGYT,TRBJ1-2,once,TRBV7-9
ASSYPTGHNYEQY,TRBJ2-7,NA,TRBV6-5
ASSLAIRDKAF,TRBJ1-1,NA,TRBV7-9
ASSLVSGRSRYTQY,TRBJ2-3,NA,TRBV11-3
ASSFLGNTGELF,TRBJ2-2,NA,TRBV28
AIRRQGEAF,TRBJ1-1,NA,TRBV10-3
ASSSPGQGLYGYT,TRBJ1-2,NA,TRBV11-1
ASSFLGSGETQY,TRBJ2-5,NA,TRBV7-8
ASSTWDGSYEQY,TRBJ2-7,NA,TRBV7-2
ASSYSLAGGQETQY,TRBJ2-5,NA,TRBV6-5
ASSLAGQGSGEQF,TRBJ2-1,NA,TRBV7-8
ASSLEATGELF,TRBJ2-2,few,TRBV5-1
ASSGFQTYNSPLH,TRBJ1-6,NA,TRBV14
SVEDRPWQGTEAF,TRBJ1-1,NA,TRBV29-1
ATSGPNSNYGYT,TRBJ1-2,NA,TRBV24-1
ASSQVQGGGNTIY,TRBJ1-3,NA,TRBV3-1/TRBV3-2
ASSYSIRSGNTIY,TRBJ1-3,NA,TRBV6-2/TRBV6-3
ASSIGWNTGELF,TRBJ2-2,once,TRBV19
ASSEGRFASGNTIY,TRBJ1-3,NA,TRBV6-1
ATSRAGTSDTGELF,TRBJ2-2,NA,TRBV15
ASSLEEGHGYT,TRBJ1-2,few,TRBV7-9
ASSLSGTEGYT,TRBJ1-2,few,TRBV12-3/TRBV12-4
ASSRSGSMTEQY,TRBJ2-7,NA,TRBV7-2
ATEDGSGNTIY,TRBJ1-3,NA,TRBV10-3